This T cell receptor (beta chain) is drawn from a study of blood T cell repertoires in COVID-19. Study as a whole: From the United States, Italy and Spain came samples of acute and convalescent COVID-19.

Assay: immunoSEQ multiplex PCR; the TCRdb copy retains only in-frame clones and omits some. The sample holds 200,000 to 300,000 clones, about 91% seen once. Germline-derived CDR1 and CDR2 are MNHEY and SVGAGI. Trimming removed 6 bases from V and 3 bases from J, with 12 bases in between. This CDR3 comprises 14 residues. Sequencing was carried out using peripheral blood. The chain uses TRBV6-5 and TRBJ1-3; D uncertain. This sequence originates from a woman between 25 and 40 years old with COVID-19, enrolled during active disease. CDR3 nucleotide sequence: TGTGCCAGCAGACCGGGAGGAGGTGGAAACACCATATATTTT. This translates into CASRPGGGGNTIYF.